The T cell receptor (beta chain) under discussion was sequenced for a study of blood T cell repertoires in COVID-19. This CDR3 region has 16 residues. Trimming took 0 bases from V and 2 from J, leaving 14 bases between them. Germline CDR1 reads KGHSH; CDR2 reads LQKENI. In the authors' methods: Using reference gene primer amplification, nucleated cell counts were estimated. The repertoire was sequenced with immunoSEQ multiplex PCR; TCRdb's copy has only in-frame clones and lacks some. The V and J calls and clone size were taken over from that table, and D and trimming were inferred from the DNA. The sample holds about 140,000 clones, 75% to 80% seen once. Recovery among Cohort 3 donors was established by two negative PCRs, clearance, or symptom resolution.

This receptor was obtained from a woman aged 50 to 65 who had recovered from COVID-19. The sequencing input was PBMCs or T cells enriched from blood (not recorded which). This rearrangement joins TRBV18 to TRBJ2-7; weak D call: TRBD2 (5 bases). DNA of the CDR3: TGTGCCAGCTCACCACCGTCGAGGAGCGGACCCTACGAGCAGTACTTC. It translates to CASSPPSRSGPYEQYF.